Listed below are T cell receptor beta chains from one sample, sequenced in a study of cytomegalovirus exposure and HLA in healthy donors. Libraries were prepared by immunoSEQ multiplex PCR; TCRdb keeps only in-frame clonotypes and omits some of them. The sample yields around 190,000 clones, 81% seen once. Sequencing input: PBMCs. These receptors came from a man aged 40-49 years in good health and CMV-seropositive. Both conserved end residues are trimmed from each CDR3.

TRBJ2-3 | TRBV6-1 | ASSESGGQGADTQY
TRBJ2-1 | TRBV27 | ASSLRGYNEQF
TRBJ1-2 | TRBV11-2 | ASSATTGGRTGNYGYT
TRBJ2-7 | TRBV9 | ASSPGLASYEQY
TRBJ2-1 | TRBV28 | ASSSTGDEQF
TRBJ2-7 | TRBV10-3 | ASSEAGEPHYEQY
TRBJ2-7 | TRBV2 | ASSGGGVEQY
TRBJ2-3 | TRBV2 | ASRGATGDTQY
TRBJ1-1 | TRBV6-5 | ASSFTQGNEAF
TRBJ2-2 | TRBV19 | ASSPLTSNTGELF
TRBJ2-1 | TRBV6-1 | ASSGTSGVGEQF
TRBJ2-7 | TRBV27 | ASSPPTGLAGSEQY
TRBJ1-3 | TRBV28 | ASSLLEGSIGGNTIY
TRBJ2-1 | TRBV10-3 | AISDGAGGSYNEQF
TRBJ1-2 | TRBV5-1 | ASSSRGGSPYGYT
TRBJ2-4 | TRBV7-2 | ASSLGQLIAKNIQY
TRBJ1-5 | TRBV27 | ASSPWTGQGQPQH
TRBJ1-2 | TRBV27 | ASSLTPPGVTGYT
TRBJ2-5 | TRBV4-1 | ASSRGSGRAWETQY
TRBJ2-1 | TRBV7-2 | ASRPPERRLGQF
TRBJ2-5 | TRBV19 | ASSKTSGRKTQY
TRBJ1-4 | TRBV25-1 | ASNRGQDEKLF
TRBJ2-1 | TRBV5-3 | ARSLAGQSYNEQF
TRBJ2-5 | TRBV20-1 | GGQFQETQY
TRBJ2-7 | TRBV19 | ASSMDSGGHYEQY
TRBJ2-2 | TRBV6-4 | ASSDRTGVGELF
TRBJ2-4 | TRBV7-6 | ASSLGRGTGGNIQY
TRBJ1-6 | TRBV21-1 | ASPMGDRGGNSPLH
TRBJ2-2 | TRBV28 | ASSLGQPTGELF
TRBJ1-5 | TRBV7-8 | ASGPPGSQPQH
TRBJ2-3 | TRBV5-6 | ASSLSARGTDTQY
TRBJ2-3 | TRBV28 | AKPEQPDTQY
TRBJ2-7 | TRBV5-1 | ASSLGTRWPYEQY
TRBJ1-4 | TRBV6-5 | ASSPQKNEKLF
TRBJ1-3 | TRBV11-3 | ASSLSYGGNTIY
TRBJ2-7 | TRBV27 | ASSRGRGFSYEQY
TRBJ2-7 | TRBV27 | ASSLSLSGVPYEQY
TRBJ2-7 | TRBV15 | ATSRVGSFFEQY
TRBJ2-3 | TRBV6-6 | ASSYSTGTAGDTQY
TRBJ1-4 | TRBV7-9 | ASSLGSGQGTGEKLF
TRBJ2-7 | TRBV7-2 | ASTPAAASYEQY
TRBJ2-5 | TRBV4-1 | ASSQVVGRQETQY